Listed below are T cell receptor beta chains from one sample, sequenced in a study of early T cells in non-severe SARS-CoV-2 infection. TCRdb analysed the 5' RACE reads with MiXCR anew, one entry per CDR3 protein. The table records tens of thousands of distinct CDR3 sequences, about 14% of them present only once. Sequenced material: whole blood, taken at baseline. The receptor set was obtained from an adult who was a healthcare worker with PCR-confirmed SARS-CoV-2 infection or an uninfected control (not recorded which). Both conserved end residues are part of each CDR3. The order of the fields is clone size, J gene, V gene, D gene, CDR3 length, CDR3 DNA, CDR3 protein. A D gene is named only where the DNA matches it firmly. For some rows the clone size is stated as once, few or many, or as a class when expanded; others skip it.

clone size: many; J gene: TRBJ2-1; V gene: TRBV20-1; D gene: NA; CDR3 length: 12; CDR3 DNA: TGCAGTGCTAGACAGGGTTACAATGAGCAGTTCTTC; CDR3 protein: CSARQGYNEQFF
clone size: many; J gene: TRBJ2-7; V gene: TRBV20-1; D gene: NA; CDR3 length: 15; CDR3 DNA: TGCAGTGCTAGAGAGGTTCGGGGGGCGGAGTACGAGCAGTACTTC; CDR3 protein: CSAREVRGAEYEQYF
clone size: many; J gene: TRBJ2-3; V gene: TRBV28; D gene: NA; CDR3 length: 13; CDR3 DNA: TGTGCCAGCAGTCCCGGAACCTCTTCGACGCAGTATTTT; CDR3 protein: CASSPGTSSTQYF
clone size: many; J gene: TRBJ1-6; V gene: TRBV9; D gene: TRBD1; CDR3 length: 15; CDR3 DNA: TGTGCCAGCAGCGCGGGACAGGGGGGCAATTCACCCCTCCACTTT; CDR3 protein: CASSAGQGGNSPLHF
clone size: few; J gene: TRBJ2-1; V gene: TRBV28; D gene: NA; CDR3 length: 14; CDR3 DNA: TGTGCCAGCAGTCCCTCGTCGGGGCTCAATGAGCAGTTCTTC; CDR3 protein: CASSPSSGLNEQFF
clone size: NA; J gene: TRBJ2-1; V gene: TRBV7-9; D gene: NA; CDR3 length: 14; CDR3 DNA: TGTGCCAGCAGGCCCATTGGCAGTAGCGATGAGCAGTTCTTC; CDR3 protein: CASRPIGSSDEQFF
clone size: once; J gene: TRBJ2-5; V gene: TRBV7-9; D gene: NA; CDR3 length: 13; CDR3 DNA: TGTGCCAGCAGCCTAGGAACGGCGGAGACCCAGTACTTC; CDR3 protein: CASSLGTAETQYF
clone size: few; J gene: TRBJ2-1; V gene: TRBV18; D gene: TRBD1; CDR3 length: 16; CDR3 DNA: TGTGCCAGCTCACCGACGGGACAGGAACTCTACAATGAGCAGTTCTTC; CDR3 protein: CASSPTGQELYNEQFF
clone size: NA; J gene: TRBJ2-6; V gene: TRBV20-1; D gene: NA; CDR3 length: 15; CDR3 DNA: TGCAGTGCTACTGGGGCGGAAACTGGGGCCAACGTCCTGACTTTC; CDR3 protein: CSATGAETGANVLTF
clone size: NA; J gene: TRBJ2-1; V gene: TRBV20-1; D gene: TRBD2; CDR3 length: 16; CDR3 DNA: TGCAGTGCCGCCCCTACGACTAGCGGCTTCTACAATGAGCAGTTCTTC; CDR3 protein: CSAAPTTSGFYNEQFF
clone size: few; J gene: TRBJ2-2; V gene: TRBV20-1; D gene: TRBD2; CDR3 length: 15; CDR3 DNA: TGCAGTGCTAGGTCTAGCGGCGGGGAGAGCGGGGAGCTGTTTTTT; CDR3 protein: CSARSSGGESGELFF
clone size: few; J gene: TRBJ2-5; V gene: TRBV7-9; D gene: NA; CDR3 length: 16; CDR3 DNA: TGTGCCAGCAGCTTAGAGGTCACCTATTTACAAGAGACCCAGTACTTC; CDR3 protein: CASSLEVTYLQETQYF
clone size: many; J gene: TRBJ2-1; V gene: TRBV5-4; D gene: TRBD2; CDR3 length: 18; CDR3 DNA: TGTGCCAGCAGCTGGGGGGGCGCTAGCGGGGCTCTCTACAATGAGCAGTTCTTC; CDR3 protein: CASSWGGASGALYNEQFF
clone size: many; J gene: TRBJ2-7; V gene: TRBV14; D gene: NA; CDR3 length: 14; CDR3 DNA: TGTGCCAGCAGCCAAAACAGGGTCCAGGCGGGGTATTACTTC; CDR3 protein: CASSQNRVQAGYYF
clone size: NA; J gene: TRBJ1-1; V gene: TRBV2; D gene: NA; CDR3 length: 13; CDR3 DNA: TGTGCCAGCAGTGAGGGTCCGGGCACTGAAGCTTTCTTT; CDR3 protein: CASSEGPGTEAFF
clone size: many; J gene: TRBJ2-1; V gene: TRBV20-1; D gene: TRBD2; CDR3 length: 14; CDR3 DNA: TGCAGTGCTAGACAGCGGGAGTTGGGTAATGAGCAGTTCTTC; CDR3 protein: CSARQRELGNEQFF
clone size: NA; J gene: TRBJ2-5; V gene: TRBV3-2; D gene: NA; CDR3 length: 17; CDR3 DNA: TGTGCCAGCAACGCAAACTCGGGGCGGGAGAGAGAGGAGACCCAGTACTTC; CDR3 protein: CASNANSGREREETQYF
clone size: NA; J gene: TRBJ2-2; V gene: TRBV4-2; D gene: TRBD2; CDR3 length: 19; CDR3 DNA: TGTGCCAGCAGCCAGCAACTTGGTGGAGGCGGGAGGGCCCCCGGGGAGCTGTTTTTT; CDR3 protein: CASSQQLGGGGRAPGELFF
clone size: few; J gene: TRBJ1-3; V gene: TRBV7-6; D gene: NA; CDR3 length: 16; CDR3 DNA: TGTGCCAGCAGCTTAGCCCCCTTAAGCTCTGGAAACACCATATATTTT; CDR3 protein: CASSLAPLSSGNTIYF
clone size: NA; J gene: TRBJ2-3; V gene: TRBV5-1; D gene: TRBD2; CDR3 length: 15; CDR3 DNA: TGCGCCAGCAGCCCGACTAGCGCCCATGGGGATACGCAGTATTTT; CDR3 protein: CASSPTSAHGDTQYF
clone size: NA; J gene: TRBJ2-1; V gene: TRBV7-9; D gene: NA; CDR3 length: 13; CDR3 DNA: TGTGCCAGCAGCTTAGTCGCCAACAATGAGCAGTTCTTC; CDR3 protein: CASSLVANNEQFF
clone size: few; J gene: TRBJ2-2; V gene: TRBV11-2; D gene: NA; CDR3 length: 15; CDR3 DNA: TGTGCCAGCAGCTTAGCGCTGGGGAACACCGGGGAGCTGTTTTTT; CDR3 protein: CASSLALGNTGELFF
clone size: many; J gene: TRBJ1-1; V gene: TRBV28; D gene: TRBD1; CDR3 length: 17; CDR3 DNA: TGTGCCAGCAGTTCTGCCGGGACAGGGGGCGCAAGGAGTGGAGCTTTCTTT; CDR3 protein: CASSSAGTGGARSGAFF
clone size: few; J gene: TRBJ2-7; V gene: TRBV7-9; D gene: NA; CDR3 length: 13; CDR3 DNA: TGTGCCAGCAGCGTGGGACCCACCTACGAGCAGTACTTC; CDR3 protein: CASSVGPTYEQYF
clone size: NA; J gene: TRBJ2-7; V gene: TRBV20-1; D gene: NA; CDR3 length: 14; CDR3 DNA: TGCAGTGCGAGTCGGGACGGACGCTCCTACGAGCAGTACTTC; CDR3 protein: CSASRDGRSYEQYF
clone size: NA; J gene: TRBJ1-1; V gene: TRBV5-1; D gene: NA; CDR3 length: 14; CDR3 DNA: TGCGCCAGCAGCTCGGGGTGGGACCCCACTGAAGCTTTCTTT; CDR3 protein: CASSSGWDPTEAFF
clone size: NA; J gene: TRBJ2-7; V gene: TRBV20-1; D gene: TRBD2; CDR3 length: 14; CDR3 DNA: TGCAGTGTCCCCGGGGGGGGGACTGGCTACGAGCAGTACTTC; CDR3 protein: CSVPGGGTGYEQYF
clone size: NA; J gene: TRBJ2-2; V gene: TRBV12-5; D gene: NA; CDR3 length: 15; CDR3 DNA: TGTGCTAGTCTGGGTGAGAGCGCGAACACCGGGGAGCTGTTTTTT; CDR3 protein: CASLGESANTGELFF
clone size: few; J gene: TRBJ2-7; V gene: TRBV3-1; D gene: NA; CDR3 length: 15; CDR3 DNA: TGTGCCAGCAGCCAAGACCGGGCAGGATTCTACGAGCAGTACTTC; CDR3 protein: CASSQDRAGFYEQYF
clone size: many; J gene: TRBJ2-5; V gene: TRBV29-1; D gene: NA; CDR3 length: 12; CDR3 DNA: TGCAGCGTTGGTCAAGGGGGAGAGACCCAGTACTTC; CDR3 protein: CSVGQGGETQYF
clone size: NA; J gene: TRBJ2-1; V gene: TRBV11-2; D gene: NA; CDR3 length: 14; CDR3 DNA: TGTGCCAGCAGCTTCCTTCTCGATCGAGGCGAGCAGTTCTTC; CDR3 protein: CASSFLLDRGEQFF
clone size: few; J gene: TRBJ2-1; V gene: TRBV12-3/TRBV12-4; D gene: NA; CDR3 length: 13; CDR3 DNA: TGTGCCAGCAGGGGTTTAAGGGGCGATGAGCAGTTCTTC; CDR3 protein: CASRGLRGDEQFF
clone size: many; J gene: TRBJ1-1; V gene: TRBV18; D gene: TRBD1; CDR3 length: 17; CDR3 DNA: TGTGCCAGCTCACGTATCGACAGGGGCCGGGTGAACACTGAAGCTTTCTTT; CDR3 protein: CASSRIDRGRVNTEAFF
clone size: NA; J gene: TRBJ2-3; V gene: TRBV27; D gene: TRBD1; CDR3 length: 13; CDR3 DNA: TGTGCCAGCACTAGACAGGGGGCAGATACGCAGTATTTT; CDR3 protein: CASTRQGADTQYF
clone size: many; J gene: TRBJ2-4; V gene: TRBV20-1; D gene: TRBD2; CDR3 length: 15; CDR3 DNA: TGCAGTACCTCTCTGGCGGGAGGGCCTGGGGACATTCAGTACTTC; CDR3 protein: CSTSLAGGPGDIQYF
clone size: NA; J gene: TRBJ1-6; V gene: TRBV2; D gene: NA; CDR3 length: 14; CDR3 DNA: TGTGCCAGCAGTGAGGCCCAAGGGGCTTCACCCCTCCACTTT; CDR3 protein: CASSEAQGASPLHF
clone size: many; J gene: TRBJ2-3; V gene: TRBV10-2; D gene: TRBD2; CDR3 length: 15; CDR3 DNA: TGCGCCAGCAGTGAGGGGCGGGAGGGCCCGGATACGCAGTATTTT; CDR3 protein: CASSEGREGPDTQYF
clone size: NA; J gene: TRBJ2-2; V gene: TRBV7-9; D gene: NA; CDR3 length: 12; CDR3 DNA: TGTGCCAGCAGCTTGATTCCCGGGGAGCTGTTTTTT; CDR3 protein: CASSLIPGELFF
clone size: few; J gene: TRBJ2-3; V gene: TRBV27; D gene: TRBD2; CDR3 length: 15; CDR3 DNA: TGTGCCAGCAGTGCTCCAGCGGGAGTTCCAGATACGCAGTATTTT; CDR3 protein: CASSAPAGVPDTQYF
clone size: NA; J gene: TRBJ2-1; V gene: TRBV3-1; D gene: TRBD2; CDR3 length: 16; CDR3 DNA: TGTGCCAGCAGCCCCCCGGGACTAGCAGCGAACAATGAGCAGTTCTTC; CDR3 protein: CASSPPGLAANNEQFF
clone size: NA; J gene: TRBJ1-2; V gene: TRBV9; D gene: TRBD1; CDR3 length: 15; CDR3 DNA: TGTGCCAGCAGCCCAGCACCGACAGGGAACTATGGCTACACCTTC; CDR3 protein: CASSPAPTGNYGYTF
clone size: many; J gene: TRBJ2-5; V gene: TRBV4-1; D gene: TRBD2; CDR3 length: 17; CDR3 DNA: TGCGCCAGCAGCCTTAACCCCGGGACTAGCGGCCAAGAGACCCAGTACTTC; CDR3 protein: CASSLNPGTSGQETQYF
clone size: NA; J gene: TRBJ2-2; V gene: TRBV2; D gene: TRBD2; CDR3 length: 15; CDR3 DNA: TGTGCCAGCAATGACGACTGGCGGGAGGCCGGGGAGCTGTTTTTT; CDR3 protein: CASNDDWREAGELFF
clone size: few; J gene: TRBJ2-7; V gene: TRBV20-1; D gene: NA; CDR3 length: 11; CDR3 DNA: TGCAGTGGGCGCCGGGACGAAGGGCAGTACTTC; CDR3 protein: CSGRRDEGQYF
clone size: NA; J gene: TRBJ2-7; V gene: TRBV30; D gene: TRBD2; CDR3 length: 12; CDR3 DNA: TGTGCCTGGACTAGCGGAACCTACGAGCAGTACTTC; CDR3 protein: CAWTSGTYEQYF
clone size: many; J gene: TRBJ1-1; V gene: TRBV4-1; D gene: NA; CDR3 length: 13; CDR3 DNA: TGCGCCAGCAGCCAAGGCATGGACACTGAAGCTTTCTTT; CDR3 protein: CASSQGMDTEAFF
clone size: many; J gene: TRBJ2-5; V gene: TRBV6-6; D gene: NA; CDR3 length: 14; CDR3 DNA: TGTGCCAGCAGTTACCAGCGGAGCGAAGAGACCCAGTACTTC; CDR3 protein: CASSYQRSEETQYF
clone size: NA; J gene: TRBJ2-1; V gene: TRBV20-1; D gene: NA; CDR3 length: 14; CDR3 DNA: TGCAGTGCTAGAGGGACTAAATCCTACAATGAGCAGTTCTTC; CDR3 protein: CSARGTKSYNEQFF
clone size: many; J gene: TRBJ2-5; V gene: TRBV7-9; D gene: NA; CDR3 length: 15; CDR3 DNA: TGTGCCAGCAGCTCTGGAGCGGGCCTCCAAGAGACCCAGTACTTC; CDR3 protein: CASSSGAGLQETQYF
clone size: many; J gene: TRBJ2-7; V gene: TRBV7-9; D gene: NA; CDR3 length: 15; CDR3 DNA: TGTGCCAGCAGCTTATCCGGAGGAATTGGGCTCGAGCAGTACTTC; CDR3 protein: CASSLSGGIGLEQYF
clone size: NA; J gene: TRBJ1-1; V gene: TRBV5-4; D gene: NA; CDR3 length: 14; CDR3 DNA: TGTGCCAGCAGATCCGGGGGGGGTGAGACTGAAGCTTTCTTT; CDR3 protein: CASRSGGGETEAFF
clone size: few; J gene: TRBJ2-7; V gene: TRBV5-4; D gene: TRBD2; CDR3 length: 15; CDR3 DNA: TGTGCCAGCAGCCGAGCGGGAGAGGGAAACTACGAGCAGTACTTC; CDR3 protein: CASSRAGEGNYEQYF
clone size: few; J gene: TRBJ2-3; V gene: TRBV7-8; D gene: TRBD2; CDR3 length: 15; CDR3 DNA: TGTGCCAGCAGCCCACTAGCGGGAGTCGAAGATACGCAGTATTTT; CDR3 protein: CASSPLAGVEDTQYF